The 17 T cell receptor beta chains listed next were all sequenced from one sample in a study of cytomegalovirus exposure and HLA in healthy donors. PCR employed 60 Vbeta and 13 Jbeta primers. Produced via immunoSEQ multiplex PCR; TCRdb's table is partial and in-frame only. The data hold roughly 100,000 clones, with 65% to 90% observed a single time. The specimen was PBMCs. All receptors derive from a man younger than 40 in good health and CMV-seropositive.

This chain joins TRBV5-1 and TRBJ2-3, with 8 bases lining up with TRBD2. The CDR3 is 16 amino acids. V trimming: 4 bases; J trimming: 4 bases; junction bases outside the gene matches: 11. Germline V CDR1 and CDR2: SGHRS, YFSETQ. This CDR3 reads CASSPRGSGDSDTQYF. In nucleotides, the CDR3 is TGCGCCAGCAGCCCCCGGGGTAGCGGGGATTCAGATACGCAGTATTTT.

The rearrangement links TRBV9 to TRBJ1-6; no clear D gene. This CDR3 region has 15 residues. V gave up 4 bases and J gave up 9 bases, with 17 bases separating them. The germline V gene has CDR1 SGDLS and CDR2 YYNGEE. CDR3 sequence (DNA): TGTGCCAGCAGCCCGCGGCAGTCCGCGGGTTCACCCCTCCACTTT. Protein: CASSPRQSAGSPLHF.

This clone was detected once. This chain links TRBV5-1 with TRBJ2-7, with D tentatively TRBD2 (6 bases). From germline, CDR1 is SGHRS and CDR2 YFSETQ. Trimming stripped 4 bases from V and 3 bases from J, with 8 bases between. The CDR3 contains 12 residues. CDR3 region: CASSGTDYEQYF. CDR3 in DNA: TGCGCCAGCAGCGGGACTGACTACGAGCAGTACTTC.

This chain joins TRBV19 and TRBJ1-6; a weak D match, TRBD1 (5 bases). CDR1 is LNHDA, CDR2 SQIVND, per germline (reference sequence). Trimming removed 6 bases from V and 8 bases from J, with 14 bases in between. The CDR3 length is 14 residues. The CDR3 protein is CASSPTGKDSPLHF. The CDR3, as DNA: TGTGCCAGTAGCCCCACAGGAAAAGATTCACCCCTCCACTTT. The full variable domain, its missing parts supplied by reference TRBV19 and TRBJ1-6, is DGGITQSPKYLFRKEGQNVTLSCEQNLNHDAMYWYRQDPGQGLRLIYYSQIVNDFQKGDIAEGYSVSREKKESFPLTVTSAQKNPTAFYLCASSPTGKDSPLHFGNGTRLTVT.

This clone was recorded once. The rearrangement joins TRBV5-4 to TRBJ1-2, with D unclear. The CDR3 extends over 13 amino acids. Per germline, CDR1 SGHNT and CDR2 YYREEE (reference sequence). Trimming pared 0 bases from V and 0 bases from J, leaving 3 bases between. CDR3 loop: CASSLAANYGYTF. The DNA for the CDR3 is TGTGCCAGCAGCTTGGCGGCTAACTATGGCTACACCTTC.

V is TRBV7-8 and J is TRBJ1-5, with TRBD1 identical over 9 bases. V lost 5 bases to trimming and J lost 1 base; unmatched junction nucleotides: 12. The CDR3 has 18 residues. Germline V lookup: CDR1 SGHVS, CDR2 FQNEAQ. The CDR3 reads CASSLRPGTGRSNQPQHF. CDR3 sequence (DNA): TGTGCCAGCAGCCTCCGTCCCGGGACAGGGAGGAGCAATCAGCCCCAGCATTTT.

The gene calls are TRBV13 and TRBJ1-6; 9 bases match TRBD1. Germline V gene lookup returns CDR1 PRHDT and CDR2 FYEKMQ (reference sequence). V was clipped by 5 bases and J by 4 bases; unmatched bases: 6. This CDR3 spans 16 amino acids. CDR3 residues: CASSGLGTGYNSPLHF. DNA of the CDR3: TGTGCCAGCAGCGGCCTCGGGACAGGGTATAATTCACCCCTCCACTTT.

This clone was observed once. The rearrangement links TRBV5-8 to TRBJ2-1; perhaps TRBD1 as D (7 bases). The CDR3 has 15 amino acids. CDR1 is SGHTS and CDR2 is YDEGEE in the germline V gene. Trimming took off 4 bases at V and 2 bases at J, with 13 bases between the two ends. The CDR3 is CASSGGTVPYNEQFF. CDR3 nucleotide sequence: TGTGCCAGCAGCGGGGGGACAGTACCCTACAATGAGCAGTTCTTC.

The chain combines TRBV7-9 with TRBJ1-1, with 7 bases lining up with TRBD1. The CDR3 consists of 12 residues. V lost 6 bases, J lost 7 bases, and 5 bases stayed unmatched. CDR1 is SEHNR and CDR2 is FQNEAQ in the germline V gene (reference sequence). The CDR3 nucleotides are TGTGCCAGCAGTTGGACAGGAGGTGAAGCTTTCTTT. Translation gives CASSWTGGEAFF.

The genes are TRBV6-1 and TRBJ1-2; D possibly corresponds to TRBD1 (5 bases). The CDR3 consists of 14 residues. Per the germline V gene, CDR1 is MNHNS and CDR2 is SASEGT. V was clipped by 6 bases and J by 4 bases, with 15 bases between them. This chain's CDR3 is CASRGGGYSYGYTF. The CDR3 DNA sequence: TGTGCCAGCAGGGGGGGTGGCTATAGCTATGGCTACACCTTC.

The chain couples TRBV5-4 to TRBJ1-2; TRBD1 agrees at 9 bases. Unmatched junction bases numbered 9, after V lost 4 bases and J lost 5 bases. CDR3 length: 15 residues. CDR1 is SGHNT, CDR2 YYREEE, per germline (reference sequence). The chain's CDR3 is CASSPGTGPRYGYTF. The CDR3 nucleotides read TGTGCCAGCAGCCCCGGGACAGGGCCCCGTTATGGCTACACCTTC.

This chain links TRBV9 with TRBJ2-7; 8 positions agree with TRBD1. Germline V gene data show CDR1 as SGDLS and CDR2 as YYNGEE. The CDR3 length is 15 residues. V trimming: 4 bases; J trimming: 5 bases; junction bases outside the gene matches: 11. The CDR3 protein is CASSPTGQGGDEQYF. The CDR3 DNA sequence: TGTGCCAGCAGCCCAACCGGACAGGGAGGCGACGAGCAGTACTTC.

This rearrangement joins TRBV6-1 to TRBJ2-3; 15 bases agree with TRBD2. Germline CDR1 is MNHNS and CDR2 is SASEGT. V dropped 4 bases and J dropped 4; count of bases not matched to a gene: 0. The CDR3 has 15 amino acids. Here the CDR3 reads CASSGTSGGADTQYF. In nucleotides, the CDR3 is TGTGCCAGCAGTGGGACTAGCGGGGGGGCAGATACGCAGTATTTT.

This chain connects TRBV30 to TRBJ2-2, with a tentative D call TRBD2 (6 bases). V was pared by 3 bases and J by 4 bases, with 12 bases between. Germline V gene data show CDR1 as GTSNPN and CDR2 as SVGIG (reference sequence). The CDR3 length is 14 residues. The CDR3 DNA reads TGTGCCTGGAGACAGATCGGGGGCACCGGGGAGCTGTTTTTT. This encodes CAWRQIGGTGELFF.

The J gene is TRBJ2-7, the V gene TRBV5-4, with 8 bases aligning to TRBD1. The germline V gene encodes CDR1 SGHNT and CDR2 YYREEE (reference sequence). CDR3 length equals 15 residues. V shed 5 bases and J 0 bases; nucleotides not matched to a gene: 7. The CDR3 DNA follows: TGTGCCAGCAGAACCGCCGGGACAGGCTCCTACGAGCAGTACTTC. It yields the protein CASRTAGTGSYEQYF.

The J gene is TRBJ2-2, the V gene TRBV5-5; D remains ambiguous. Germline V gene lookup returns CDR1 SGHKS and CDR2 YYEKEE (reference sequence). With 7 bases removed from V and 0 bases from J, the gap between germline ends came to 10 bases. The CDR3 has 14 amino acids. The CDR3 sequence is CASLEAPNTGELFF. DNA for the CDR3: TGTGCCAGCCTAGAGGCCCCGAACACCGGGGAGCTGTTTTTT.

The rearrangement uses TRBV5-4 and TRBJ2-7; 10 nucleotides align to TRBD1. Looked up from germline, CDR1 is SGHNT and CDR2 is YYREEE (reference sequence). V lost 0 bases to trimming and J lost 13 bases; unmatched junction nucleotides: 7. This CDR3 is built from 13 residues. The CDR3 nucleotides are TGTGCCAGCAGCTTGGGGGGGACAGGGGATGCTTACTTC. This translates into CASSLGGTGDAYF.